These 12 T cell receptor beta chains were sequenced from one sample in a study of control samples from healthy donors and cancer patients. Sequencing was performed with immunoSEQ multiplex PCR; in TCRdb, only in-frame clones are kept and a portion is missing. Of approximately 150,000 clones detected, around nine tenths appear once; the ten largest clones hold approximately 1.6%. The sequencing input was blood. These receptors originate from a young man in good health.

This chain joins TRBV28 and TRBJ1-6, with 8 bases aligning to TRBD1. The V gene end was trimmed by 5 bases and the J gene end by 9 bases; junction bases not matched to a gene: 0. CDR3 length: 12 residues. From germline, CDR1 is MDHEN and CDR2 SYDVKM. The CDR3 DNA reads TGTGCCAGCAGTACAGGGGGTTCACCCCTCCACTTT. It yields the protein CASSTGGSPLHF.

V usage is TRBV6-5 and J usage is TRBJ1-6; no reliable D call. The CDR3 loop spans 15 amino acids. Germline loops: CDR1 MNHEY, CDR2 SVGAGI. V lost 3 bases to trimming and J lost 2 bases, with 8 bases between them. CDR3 nucleotide sequence: TGTGCCAGCAGTTATTCCCTTCCCTATAATTCACCCCTCCACTTT. Residues: CASSYSLPYNSPLHF.

This clone has more than one count but fewer than ten. The same CDR3 can be traced to other DNA sequences in this sample. The chain recombines TRBV12-3 or TRBV12-4 with TRBJ1-5; D gene uncertain. The V end was cut by 4 bases, the J end by 6 bases, with 4 bases between. This CDR3 has 11 residues. The CDR3 spells CASSSGQPQHF. The CDR3 DNA follows: TGTGCCAGCAGTTCAGGTCAGCCCCAGCATTTT.

This clone has a single count. This chain's CDR3 is CASSVDRDRYNYGYTF. In DNA, the CDR3 is TGTGCCAGCAGCGTAGACCGGGACAGGTATAACTATGGCTACACCTTC. The genes are TRBV9 and TRBJ1-2; 8 nucleotides agree with TRBD1. The CDR3 sequence is 16 residues long. J lost 1 base, V lost 0 bases, and 5 bases had no gene match. Germline values: CDR1 SGDLS, CDR2 YYNGEE.

The gene calls are TRBV29-1 and TRBJ1-2, with a possible D match to TRBD1 (6 bases). Germline CDR1 SQVTM, CDR2 ANQGSEA. The CDR3 is 14 residues long. V was clipped by 3 bases and J by 2 bases, with 13 bases between them. CDR3 loop: CSVDGGALNYGYTF. The CDR3 region has the DNA TGCAGCGTTGATGGGGGCGCGTTGAACTATGGCTACACCTTC. Using reference TRBV29-1 and TRBJ1-2 for the parts outside the CDR3, the full variable domain is SAVISQKPSRDICQRGTSLTIQCQVDSQVTMMFWYRQQPGQSLTLIATANQGSEATYESGFVIDKFPISRPNLTFSTLTVSNMSPEDSSIYLCSVDGGALNYGYTFGSGTRLTVV.

CDR3 coding DNA: TGTGCCAGCAGTTTAGCCGGGACAGGGCCCAATCAGCCCCAGCATTTT. Its protein is CASSLAGTGPNQPQHF. The chain carries TRBV28 and TRBJ1-5; 9 nucleotides agree with TRBD1. V gave up 2 bases and J gave up 3 bases; unmatched junction bases: 5. Germline CDR1 MDHEN, CDR2 SYDVKM. CDR3 length: 16 amino acids.

The rearrangement links TRBV10-3 to TRBJ2-7; D remains unclear. Per the germline V gene, CDR1 is ENHRY and CDR2 is SYGVKD. The CDR3 is 11 amino acids. The V end lost 8 bases, the J end lost 6 bases, and 11 bases lay between the germline ends. The CDR3 DNA sequence: TGTGCCATCGGCCCCGTTGGCGAGCAGTACTTC. This encodes CAIGPVGEQYF.

The chain has TRBV18 and TRBJ1-2; 7 positions match TRBD1. Germline CDR1 is KGHSH and CDR2 is LQKENI. The J segment lost 2 bases and the V segment lost 3 bases, leaving 9 bases of the junction unmatched. The CDR3 loop spans 16 amino acids. CDR3 residues: CASSPPTGLNNYGYTF. In nucleotides, the CDR3 is TGTGCCAGCTCACCCCCGACAGGGTTGAACAACTATGGCTACACCTTC.

The chain joins TRBV7-9 to TRBJ1-6; tentative D call: TRBD1 (6 bases). The length of the CDR3 is 14 residues. In germline, CDR1 is SEHNR, CDR2 FQNEAQ (reference sequence). Trimming removed 5 bases at V and 9 bases at J, with 14 bases between. DNA for the CDR3: TGTGCCAGCAGCGCCAGGGGTCCCGGTTCACCCCTCCACTTT. It codes for CASSARGPGSPLHF. Supplemented by reference TRBV7-9 and TRBJ1-6, the full variable domain reads DTGVSQNPRHKITKRGQNVTFRCDPISEHNRLYWYRQTLGQGPEFLTYFQNEAQLEKSRLLSDRFSAERPKGSFSTLEIQRTEQGDSAMYLCASSARGPGSPLHFGNGTRLTVT.

Regarding this clone: The junction differs from germline at one of its ends, possibly a read error. The V gene is TRBV7-7, the J gene TRBJ2-1; no clear D. This CDR3 has 15 residues. The germline V gene encodes CDR1 SSHAT and CDR2 FNYEAQ (reference sequence). In nucleotides, the CDR3 is TGTGCTAGCAGTTTATCGACCTCCTCCTACAATGAGCAGTTCTTC. It is translated as CASSLSTSSYNEQFF.

In its sample, this clone was seen a few times. V usage is TRBV7-3 and J usage is TRBJ1-1; D is uncertain. The CDR3 spans 13 residues. CDR1 and CDR2 (germline): SGHTA, FQGTGA. V gave up 8 bases and J gave up 5 bases, with 15 bases separating them. The CDR3: CASSLSGRTEAFF. The CDR3 DNA is TGTGCCAGCTCTCTATCGGGGAGAACTGAAGCTTTCTTT.

The chain uses TRBV19 and TRBJ1-1; TRBD1 matches 10 bases. J was trimmed by 0 bases and V by 9 bases; bases with no gene match: 16. CDR1 LNHDA and CDR2 SQIVND come from the germline V gene (reference sequence). The CDR3 length is 18 residues. CDR3 nucleotide sequence: TGTGCCAGCTTAGACAGGGGGCGCAGGAACGATATGAACACTGAAGCTTTCTTT. Its translation: CASLDRGRRNDMNTEAFF.